These T cell receptor beta chains were read from a single sample in a study of human thymus T cells. Some clones are missing from TCRdb's copy, which holds only in-frame ones; the method was immunoSEQ multiplex PCR. Of around 120,000 clones in the sample, about 94% are singletons; the top ten hold 0.02% to 0.025%. Sequencing input: thymus tissue. The receptors shown here come from a boy under two years old with a congenital heart defect but otherwise immunologically healthy. The CDR3 runs from the conserved cysteine through the conserved F or W. D genes are given only for firm matches. For some rows the clone size is stated as once, few or many, or as a class when expanded; others skip it.

d_call,v_call,j_call,clone_size,cdr3_aa,cdr3_nt
NA,TRBV5-8,TRBJ1-2,NA,CASTYWEGPNYGYTF,TGTGCCAGCACCTATTGGGAGGGGCCGAACTATGGCTACACCTTC
NA,TRBV2,TRBJ2-3,NA,CASSEAGDTQYF,TGTGCCAGCAGTGAAGCGGGAGATACGCAGTATTTT
TRBD2,TRBV19,TRBJ2-5,NA,CASSPRLAGGQETQYF,TGTGCCAGTAGTCCAAGACTAGCGGGGGGACAAGAGACCCAGTACTTC
NA,TRBV7-2,TRBJ2-7,NA,CASSLVRSQTRIYEQYF,TGTGCCAGCAGCTTAGTTCGGAGCCAGACCCGAATCTACGAGCAGTACTTC
TRBD2,TRBV9,TRBJ2-1,NA,CASSPGLEVREQFF,TGTGCCAGCAGCCCGGGACTAGAGGTTCGTGAGCAGTTCTTC
NA,TRBV14,TRBJ2-1,NA,CASSPRDLKNEQFF,TGTGCCAGCAGCCCACGGGACTTAAAGAATGAGCAGTTCTTC
NA,TRBV6-6,TRBJ1-6,once,CASSDSNSPLHF,TGTGCCAGCAGTGACAGTAATTCACCCCTCCACTTT
NA,TRBV28,TRBJ1-2,once,CASSSGRYGYTF,TGTGCCAGCAGTTCCGGGAGATATGGCTACACCTTC
NA,TRBV6-5,TRBJ2-2,NA,CASSYSAQLNTGELFF,TGTGCCAGCAGTTACTCTGCGCAGCTAAACACCGGGGAGCTGTTTTTT
TRBD2,TRBV4-3,TRBJ2-1,once,CASSLTSGSYNEQFF,TGCGCCAGCAGCCTAACTAGCGGCTCCTACAATGAGCAGTTCTTC
TRBD1,TRBV11-2,TRBJ2-5,NA,CASSQGVGQGETQYF,TGTGCCAGCAGCCAAGGTGTGGGACAGGGAGAGACCCAGTACTTC
NA,TRBV4-3,TRBJ2-3,NA,CASSSRAVTSTDTQYF,TGCGCCAGCAGTTCAAGAGCGGTCACTAGCACAGATACGCAGTATTTT
NA,TRBV7-2,TRBJ1-2,NA,CASLNKPGGYTF,TGTGCCAGCCTCAATAAACCGGGAGGCTACACCTTC
NA,TRBV5-6,TRBJ1-6,once,CASSLARAVGTLHF,TGTGCCAGCAGCTTGGCCAGGGCGGTCGGGACCCTCCACTTT
NA,TRBV6-1,TRBJ2-1,NA,CASSEETGMISGNEQFF,TGTGCCAGCAGTGAAGAGACAGGGATGATTAGCGGCAATGAGCAGTTCTTC
TRBD1,TRBV7-9,TRBJ1-2,NA,CASSLGLSGGAGGYTF,TGTGCCAGCAGCTTAGGCCTCTCAGGGGGCGCGGGTGGCTACACCTTC
NA,TRBV10-2,TRBJ2-5,NA,CASNPRLAQETQYF,TGCGCCAGCAACCCACGACTTGCCCAAGAGACCCAGTACTTC
NA,TRBV4-2,TRBJ1-3,once,CASRSNFNSGNTIYF,TGTGCCAGCCGGAGTAACTTCAACTCTGGAAACACCATATATTTT
NA,TRBV18,TRBJ2-6,NA,CASSSLTSGANVLTF,TGTGCCAGCTCGAGCCTTACTTCTGGGGCCAACGTCCTGACTTTC
NA,TRBV4-1,TRBJ1-1,NA,CASSQASHFGAGRMNTEAFF,TGCGCCAGCAGCCAAGCGAGTCACTTCGGGGCAGGGAGAATGAACACTGAAGCTTTCTTT
NA,TRBV4-1,TRBJ1-5,NA,CASSRDNQPQHF,TGCGCCAGCAGCCGAGACAATCAGCCCCAGCATTTT
NA,TRBV2,TRBJ1-1,NA,CASSETGNTEAFF,TGTGCCAGCAGTGAGACAGGGAACACTGAAGCTTTCTTT
NA,TRBV2,TRBJ1-2,NA,CAGPGAEGYTF,TGTGCGGGGCCGGGGGCGGAGGGCTACACCTTC
TRBD1,TRBV28,TRBJ1-1,NA,CASSLLSEGAAEAFF,TGTGCCAGCAGTTTATTGTCGGAGGGGGCTGCTGAAGCTTTCTTT
NA,TRBV18,TRBJ2-2,NA,CASSPPWGRNTGELFF,TGTGCCAGCTCACCCCCTTGGGGTAGGAACACCGGGGAGCTGTTTTTT
NA,TRBV15,TRBJ2-4,NA,CATSRDRPFLAKNIQYF,TGTGCCACCAGCAGAGATCGCCCTTTCCTAGCCAAAAACATTCAGTACTTC
TRBD2,TRBV6-1,TRBJ2-3,once,CASSGLDSGGPTDTQYF,TGTGCCAGCAGTGGCCTGGACAGCGGGGGCCCCACAGATACGCAGTATTTT
TRBD1,TRBV7-2,TRBJ2-5,NA,CASSLALGDRHQETQYF,TGTGCCAGCAGCTTAGCCCTCGGGGACAGACACCAAGAGACCCAGTACTTC
NA,TRBV27,TRBJ1-5,NA,CASSPGKGNQPQHF,TGTGCCAGCAGTCCCGGGAAGGGCAATCAGCCCCAGCATTTT
NA,TRBV27,TRBJ2-7,NA,CASSLSAGTFSYEQYF,TGTGCCAGCAGTTTGAGTGCAGGGACATTCTCCTACGAGCAGTACTTC
NA,TRBV19,TRBJ1-4,NA,CASSIEKEKLFF,TGTGCCAGTAGTATTGAAAAAGAAAAACTGTTTTTT
NA,TRBV20-1,TRBJ2-4,NA,CRVQGGNIQYF,TGCAGGGTCCAGGGGGGCAACATTCAGTACTTC
NA,TRBV2,TRBJ2-3,once,CASRFSDTQYF,TGTGCCAGCAGATTTTCAGATACGCAGTATTTT
TRBD2,TRBV9,TRBJ2-3,NA,CASSVESSGGPTDTQYF,TGTGCCAGCAGCGTAGAATCGAGCGGGGGGCCCACAGATACGCAGTATTTT
TRBD2,TRBV7-3,TRBJ2-1,NA,CASSPGRSSYNEQFF,TGTGCCAGCAGCCCCGGGAGGAGCTCCTACAATGAGCAGTTCTTC
TRBD1,TRBV5-8,TRBJ1-1,NA,CASSPQTGTESMNTEAFF,TGTGCCAGCAGCCCACAAACCGGGACAGAATCCATGAACACTGAAGCTTTCTTT
TRBD1,TRBV6-5,TRBJ1-4,once,CASSWLGQQHEKLFF,TGTGCCAGCAGTTGGTTGGGACAGCAGCATGAAAAACTGTTTTTT
NA,TRBV5-6,TRBJ2-7,NA,CASSLYYEQYF,TGTGCCAGCAGCTTGTACTACGAGCAGTACTTC
NA,TRBV2,TRBJ2-2,NA,CASSGGRGQHGELFF,TGTGCCAGCAGTGGAGGGCGGGGGCAACACGGGGAGCTGTTTTTT
NA,TRBV11-2,TRBJ1-1,NA,CATSEGGTEAFF,TGTGCCACCTCGGAAGGGGGCACTGAAGCTTTCTTT
NA,TRBV25-1,TRBJ1-2,NA,CASSVRGNYGYTF,TGTGCCAGCAGTGTACGCGGTAACTATGGCTACACCTTC
NA,TRBV6-1,TRBJ2-3,once,CASSEVSRQPSTDTQYF,TGTGCCAGCAGTGAAGTCTCGCGACAGCCTAGCACAGATACGCAGTATTTT
TRBD2,TRBV19,TRBJ2-6,NA,CASSIAGRRILSGANVLTF,TGTGCCAGTAGTATAGCCGGGAGGCGGATCCTCTCTGGGGCCAACGTCCTGACTTTC
TRBD2,TRBV11-2,TRBJ2-2,NA,CASSAWTRANTGELFF,TGTGCCAGCAGCGCCTGGACTAGGGCGAACACCGGGGAGCTGTTTTTT
NA,TRBV6-6,TRBJ2-7,NA,CASSYDRGYYEQYF,TGTGCCAGCAGTTACGATCGGGGATACTACGAGCAGTACTTC
NA,TRBV27,TRBJ2-5,NA,CASGPLAGPEETQYF,TGTGCCAGCGGTCCTCTCGCGGGGCCGGAAGAGACCCAGTACTTC
TRBD1,TRBV5-1,TRBJ1-1,NA,CASSGLQGALRTEAFF,TGCGCCAGCAGCGGTCTACAGGGGGCGCTTAGAACTGAAGCTTTCTTT
NA,TRBV6-4,TRBJ2-5,NA,CASSGETQYF,TGTGCCAGCAGTGGAGAGACCCAGTACTTC
NA,TRBV5-6,TRBJ1-5,NA,CASSFRDGNQPQHF,TGTGCCAGCAGCTTCCGGGACGGTAATCAGCCCCAGCATTTT